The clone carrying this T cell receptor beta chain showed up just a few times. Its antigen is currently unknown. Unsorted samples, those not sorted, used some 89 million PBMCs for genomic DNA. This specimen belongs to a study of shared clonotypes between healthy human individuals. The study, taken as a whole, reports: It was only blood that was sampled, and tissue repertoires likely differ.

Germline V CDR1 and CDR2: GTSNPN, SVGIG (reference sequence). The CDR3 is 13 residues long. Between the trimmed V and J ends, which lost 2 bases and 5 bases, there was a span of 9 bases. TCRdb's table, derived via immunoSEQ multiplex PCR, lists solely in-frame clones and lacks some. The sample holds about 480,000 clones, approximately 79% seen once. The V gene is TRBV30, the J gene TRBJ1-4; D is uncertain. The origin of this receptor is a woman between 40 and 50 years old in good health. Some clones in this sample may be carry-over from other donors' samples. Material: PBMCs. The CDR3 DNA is TGTGCCTGGAGTCACAACCCAAATGAAAAACTGTTTTTT. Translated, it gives CAWSHNPNEKLFF.